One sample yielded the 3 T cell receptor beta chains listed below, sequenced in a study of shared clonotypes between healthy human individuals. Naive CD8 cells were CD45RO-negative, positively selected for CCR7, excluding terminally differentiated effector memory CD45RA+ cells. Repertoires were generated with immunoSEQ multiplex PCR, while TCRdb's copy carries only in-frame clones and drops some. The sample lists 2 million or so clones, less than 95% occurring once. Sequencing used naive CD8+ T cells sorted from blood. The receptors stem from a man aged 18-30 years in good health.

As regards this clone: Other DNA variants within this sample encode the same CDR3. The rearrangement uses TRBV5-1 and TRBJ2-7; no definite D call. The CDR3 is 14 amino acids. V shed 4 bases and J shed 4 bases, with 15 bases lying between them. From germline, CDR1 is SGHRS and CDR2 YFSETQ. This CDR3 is CASSPEPAPYEQYF. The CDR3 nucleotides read TGCGCCAGCAGCCCCGAACCAGCCCCTTACGAGCAGTACTTC.

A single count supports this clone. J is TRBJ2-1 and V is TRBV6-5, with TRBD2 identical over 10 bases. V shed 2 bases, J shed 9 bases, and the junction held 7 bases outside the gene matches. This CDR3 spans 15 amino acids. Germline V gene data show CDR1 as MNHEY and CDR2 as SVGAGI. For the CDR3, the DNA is TGTGCCAGCAGTTACGGGGCTAGCGGGAGTATTGAGCAGTTCTTC. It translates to CASSYGASGSIEQFF.

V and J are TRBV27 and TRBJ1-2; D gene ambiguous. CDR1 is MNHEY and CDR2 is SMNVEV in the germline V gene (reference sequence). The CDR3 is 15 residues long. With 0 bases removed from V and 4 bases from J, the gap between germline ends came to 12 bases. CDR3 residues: CASSLSPRNPYGYTF. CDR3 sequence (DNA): TGTGCCAGCAGTTTATCTCCCAGGAACCCCTATGGCTACACCTTC.